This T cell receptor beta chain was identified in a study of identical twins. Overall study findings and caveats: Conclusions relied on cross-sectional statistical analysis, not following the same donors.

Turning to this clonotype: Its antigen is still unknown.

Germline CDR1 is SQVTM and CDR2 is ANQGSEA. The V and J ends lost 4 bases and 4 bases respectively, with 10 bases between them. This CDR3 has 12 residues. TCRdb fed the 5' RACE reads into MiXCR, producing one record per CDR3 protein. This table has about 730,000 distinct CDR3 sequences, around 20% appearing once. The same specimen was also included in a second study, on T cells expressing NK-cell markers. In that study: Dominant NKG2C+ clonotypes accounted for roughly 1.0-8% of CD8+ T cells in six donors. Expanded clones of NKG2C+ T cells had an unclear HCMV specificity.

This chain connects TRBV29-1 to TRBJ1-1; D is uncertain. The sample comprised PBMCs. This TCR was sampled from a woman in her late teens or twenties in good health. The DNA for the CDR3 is TGCAGCGTTGTGGATTGGGTCACTGAAGCTTTCTTT. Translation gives CSVVDWVTEAFF.